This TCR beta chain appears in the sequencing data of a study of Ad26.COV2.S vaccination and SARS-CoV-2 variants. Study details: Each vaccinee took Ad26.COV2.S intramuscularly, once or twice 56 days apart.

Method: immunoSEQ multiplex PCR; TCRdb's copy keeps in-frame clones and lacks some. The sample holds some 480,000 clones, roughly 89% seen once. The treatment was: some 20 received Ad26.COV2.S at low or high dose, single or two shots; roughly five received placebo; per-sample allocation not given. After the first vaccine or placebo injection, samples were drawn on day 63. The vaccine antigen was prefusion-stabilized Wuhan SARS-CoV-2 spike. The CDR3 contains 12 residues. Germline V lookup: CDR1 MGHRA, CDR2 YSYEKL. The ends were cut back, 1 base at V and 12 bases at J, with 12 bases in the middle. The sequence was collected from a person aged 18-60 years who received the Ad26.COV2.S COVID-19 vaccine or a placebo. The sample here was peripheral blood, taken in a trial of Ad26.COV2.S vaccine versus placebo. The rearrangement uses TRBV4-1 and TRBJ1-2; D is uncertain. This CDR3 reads CASSQGDGWNTF. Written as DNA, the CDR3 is TGCGCCAGCAGCCAAGGCGACGGGTGGAACACCTTC.